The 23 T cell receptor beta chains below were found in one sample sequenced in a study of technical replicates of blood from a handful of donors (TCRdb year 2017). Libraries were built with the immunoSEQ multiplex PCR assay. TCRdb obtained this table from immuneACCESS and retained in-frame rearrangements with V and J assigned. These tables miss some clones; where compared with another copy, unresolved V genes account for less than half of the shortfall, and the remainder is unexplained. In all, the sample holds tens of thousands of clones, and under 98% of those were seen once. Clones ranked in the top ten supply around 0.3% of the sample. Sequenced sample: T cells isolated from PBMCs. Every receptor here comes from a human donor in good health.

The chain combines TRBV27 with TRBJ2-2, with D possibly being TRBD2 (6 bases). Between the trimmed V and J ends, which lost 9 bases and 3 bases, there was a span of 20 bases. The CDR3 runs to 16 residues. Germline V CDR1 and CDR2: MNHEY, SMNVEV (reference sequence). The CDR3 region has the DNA TGTGCCAGTTCGTTGGGGGTCCCGGGGGACACCGGGGAGCTGTTTTTT. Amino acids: CASSLGVPGDTGELFF.

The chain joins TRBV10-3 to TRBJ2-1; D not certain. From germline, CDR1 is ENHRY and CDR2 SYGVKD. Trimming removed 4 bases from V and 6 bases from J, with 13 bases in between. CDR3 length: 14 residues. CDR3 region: CAISGIASVNEQFF. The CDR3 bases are TGTGCCATCAGTGGGATAGCTTCCGTCAATGAGCAGTTCTTC.

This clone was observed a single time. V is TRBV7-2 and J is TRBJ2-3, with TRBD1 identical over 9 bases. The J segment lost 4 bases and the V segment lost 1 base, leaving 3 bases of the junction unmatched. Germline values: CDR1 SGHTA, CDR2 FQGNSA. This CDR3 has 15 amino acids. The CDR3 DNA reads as TGTGCCAGCAGCTTAGTCTGGGACAGGGCAGATACGCAGTATTTT. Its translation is CASSLVWDRADTQYF. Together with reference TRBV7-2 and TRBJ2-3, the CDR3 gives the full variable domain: GAGVSQSPSNKVTEKGKDVELRCDPISGHTALYWYRQSLGQGLEFLIYFQGNSAPDKSGLPSDRFSAERTGGSVSTLTIQRTQQEDSAVYLCASSLVWDRADTQYFGPGTRLTVL.

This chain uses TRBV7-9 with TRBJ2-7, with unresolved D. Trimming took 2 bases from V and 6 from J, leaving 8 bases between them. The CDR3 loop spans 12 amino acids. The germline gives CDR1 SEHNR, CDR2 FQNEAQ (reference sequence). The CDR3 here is CASSLSGLEQYF. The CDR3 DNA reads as TGTGCCAGCAGCTTATCCGGTCTCGAGCAGTACTTC.

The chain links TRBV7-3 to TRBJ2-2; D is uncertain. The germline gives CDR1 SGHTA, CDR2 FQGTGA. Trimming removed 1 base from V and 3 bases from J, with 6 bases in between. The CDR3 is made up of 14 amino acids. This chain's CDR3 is CASSLNGYTGELFF. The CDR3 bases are TGTGCCAGCAGCTTAAACGGGTACACCGGGGAGCTGTTTTTT.

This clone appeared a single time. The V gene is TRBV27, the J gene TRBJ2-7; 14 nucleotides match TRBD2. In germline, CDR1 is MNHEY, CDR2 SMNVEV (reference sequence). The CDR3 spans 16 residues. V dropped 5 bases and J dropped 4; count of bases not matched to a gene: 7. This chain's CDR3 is CASSPGTSGRIYEQYF. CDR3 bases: TGTGCCAGCAGTCCCGGGACTAGCGGGAGAATTTACGAGCAGTACTTC.

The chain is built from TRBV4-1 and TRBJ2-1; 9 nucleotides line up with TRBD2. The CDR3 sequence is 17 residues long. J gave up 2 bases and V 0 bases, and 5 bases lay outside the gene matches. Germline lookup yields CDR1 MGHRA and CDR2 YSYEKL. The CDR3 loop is CASSQDREREAYNEQFF. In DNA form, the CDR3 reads TGCGCCAGCAGCCAAGATCGTGAGCGGGAGGCCTACAATGAGCAGTTCTTC.

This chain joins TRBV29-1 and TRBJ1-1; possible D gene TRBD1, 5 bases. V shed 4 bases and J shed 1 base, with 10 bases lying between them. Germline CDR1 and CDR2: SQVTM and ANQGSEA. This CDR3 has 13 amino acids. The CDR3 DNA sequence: TGCAGCGTTGTGTGGGGCGCGAACACTGAAGCTTTCTTT. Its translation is CSVVWGANTEAFF.

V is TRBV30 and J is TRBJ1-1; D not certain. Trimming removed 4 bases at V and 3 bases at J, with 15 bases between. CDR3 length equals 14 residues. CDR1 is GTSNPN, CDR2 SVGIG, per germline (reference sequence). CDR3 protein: CAWTLDPSYTEAFF. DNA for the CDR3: TGTGCCTGGACCCTAGACCCATCGTACACTGAAGCTTTCTTT.

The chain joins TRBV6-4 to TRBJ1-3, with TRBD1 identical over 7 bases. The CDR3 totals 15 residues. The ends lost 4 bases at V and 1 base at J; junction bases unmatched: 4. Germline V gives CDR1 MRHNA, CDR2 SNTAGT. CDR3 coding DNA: TGTGCCAGCAGTGCTACCAGGGGGTCTGGAAACACCATATATTTT. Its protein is CASSATRGSGNTIYF.

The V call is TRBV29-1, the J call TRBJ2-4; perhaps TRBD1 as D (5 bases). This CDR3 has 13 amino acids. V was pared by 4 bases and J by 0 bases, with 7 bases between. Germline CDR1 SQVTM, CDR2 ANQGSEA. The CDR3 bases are TGCAGCGTTGCAGGGTTAGCCAAAAACATTCAGTACTTC. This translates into CSVAGLAKNIQYF.

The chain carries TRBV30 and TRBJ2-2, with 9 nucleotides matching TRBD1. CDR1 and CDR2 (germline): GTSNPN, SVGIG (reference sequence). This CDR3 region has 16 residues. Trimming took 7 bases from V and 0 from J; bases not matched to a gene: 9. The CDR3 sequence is CASYPRQGANTGELFF. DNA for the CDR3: TGTGCCTCTTATCCCAGACAGGGGGCGAACACCGGGGAGCTGTTTTTT.

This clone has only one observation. CDR3 nucleotide sequence: TGCGCCAGCAGTAGCGGGGATGGGCCAGATACGCAGTATTTT. Translating it yields CASSSGDGPDTQYF. The chain recombines TRBV5-1 with TRBJ2-3; 8 bases map to TRBD2. The CDR3 totals 14 residues. The V gene end was trimmed by 5 bases and the J gene end by 4 bases; junction bases not matched to a gene: 6. CDR1 is SGHRS and CDR2 is YFSETQ in the germline V gene.

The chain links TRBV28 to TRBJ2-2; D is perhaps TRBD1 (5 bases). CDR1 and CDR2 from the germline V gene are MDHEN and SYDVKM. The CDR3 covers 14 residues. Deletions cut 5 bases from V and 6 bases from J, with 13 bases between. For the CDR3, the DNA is TGTGCCAGCAGTCAATACAGGAAACCCGGGGAGCTGTTTTTT. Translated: CASSQYRKPGELFF.

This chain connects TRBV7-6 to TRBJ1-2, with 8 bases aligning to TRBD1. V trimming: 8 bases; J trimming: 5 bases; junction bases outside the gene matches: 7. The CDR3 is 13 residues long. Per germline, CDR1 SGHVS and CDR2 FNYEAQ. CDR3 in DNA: TGTGCCAGCGGCACAGGGGGAGGGTATGGCTACACCTTC. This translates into CASGTGGGYGYTF.

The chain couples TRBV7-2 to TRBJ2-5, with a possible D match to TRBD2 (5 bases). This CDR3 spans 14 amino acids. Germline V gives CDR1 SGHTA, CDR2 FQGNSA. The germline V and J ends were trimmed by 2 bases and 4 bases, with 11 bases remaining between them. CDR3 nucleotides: TGTGCCAGCAGCTTACTAGGAGGTACAGAGACCCAGTACTTC. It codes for CASSLLGGTETQYF.

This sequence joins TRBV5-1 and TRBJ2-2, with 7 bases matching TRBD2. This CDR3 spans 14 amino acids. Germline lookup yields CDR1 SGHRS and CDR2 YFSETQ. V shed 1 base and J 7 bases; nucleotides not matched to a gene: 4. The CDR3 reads CASSLTSDGGELFF. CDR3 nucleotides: TGCGCCAGCAGCTTGACTAGCGACGGCGGGGAGCTGTTTTTT.

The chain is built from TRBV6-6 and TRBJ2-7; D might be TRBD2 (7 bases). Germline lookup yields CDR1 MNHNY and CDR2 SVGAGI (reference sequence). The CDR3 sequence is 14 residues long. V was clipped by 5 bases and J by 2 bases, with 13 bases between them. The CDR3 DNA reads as TGTGCCAGCAGTCCACGGGGGGCTACCTACGAGCAGTACTTC. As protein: CASSPRGATYEQYF.

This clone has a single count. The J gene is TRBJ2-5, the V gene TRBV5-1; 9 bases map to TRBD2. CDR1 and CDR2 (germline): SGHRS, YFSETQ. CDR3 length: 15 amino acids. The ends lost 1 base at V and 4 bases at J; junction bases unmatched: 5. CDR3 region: CASSLRSSGTETQYF. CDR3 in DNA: TGCGCCAGCAGCTTGAGGTCTAGCGGGACAGAGACCCAGTACTTC.

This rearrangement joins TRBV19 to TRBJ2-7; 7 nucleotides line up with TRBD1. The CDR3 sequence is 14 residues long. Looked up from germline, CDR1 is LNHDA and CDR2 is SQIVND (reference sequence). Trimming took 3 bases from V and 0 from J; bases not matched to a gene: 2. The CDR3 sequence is CASSIGTVSYEQYF. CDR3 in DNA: TGTGCCAGTAGTATCGGGACAGTCTCCTACGAGCAGTACTTC.

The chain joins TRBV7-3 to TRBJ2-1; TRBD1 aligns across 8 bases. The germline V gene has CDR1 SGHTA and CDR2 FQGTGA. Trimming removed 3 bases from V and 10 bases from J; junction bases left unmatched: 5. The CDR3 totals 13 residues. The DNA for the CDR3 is TGTGCCAGCAGCTTTGCCGGGGACAGGGAGCAGTTCTTC. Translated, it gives CASSFAGDREQFF.

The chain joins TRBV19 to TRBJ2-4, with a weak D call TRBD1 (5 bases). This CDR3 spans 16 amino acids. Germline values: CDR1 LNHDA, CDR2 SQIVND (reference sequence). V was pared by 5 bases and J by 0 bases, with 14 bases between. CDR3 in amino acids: CASSARQLLAKNIQYF. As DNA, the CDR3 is TGTGCCAGTAGTGCCCGACAGCTCCTAGCCAAAAACATTCAGTACTTC.

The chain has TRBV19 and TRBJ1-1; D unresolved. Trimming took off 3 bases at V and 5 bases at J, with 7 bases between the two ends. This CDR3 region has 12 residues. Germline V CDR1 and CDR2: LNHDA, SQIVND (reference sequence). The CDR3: CASSIGETEAFF. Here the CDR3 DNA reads TGTGCCAGTAGTATCGGGGAAACTGAAGCTTTCTTT.